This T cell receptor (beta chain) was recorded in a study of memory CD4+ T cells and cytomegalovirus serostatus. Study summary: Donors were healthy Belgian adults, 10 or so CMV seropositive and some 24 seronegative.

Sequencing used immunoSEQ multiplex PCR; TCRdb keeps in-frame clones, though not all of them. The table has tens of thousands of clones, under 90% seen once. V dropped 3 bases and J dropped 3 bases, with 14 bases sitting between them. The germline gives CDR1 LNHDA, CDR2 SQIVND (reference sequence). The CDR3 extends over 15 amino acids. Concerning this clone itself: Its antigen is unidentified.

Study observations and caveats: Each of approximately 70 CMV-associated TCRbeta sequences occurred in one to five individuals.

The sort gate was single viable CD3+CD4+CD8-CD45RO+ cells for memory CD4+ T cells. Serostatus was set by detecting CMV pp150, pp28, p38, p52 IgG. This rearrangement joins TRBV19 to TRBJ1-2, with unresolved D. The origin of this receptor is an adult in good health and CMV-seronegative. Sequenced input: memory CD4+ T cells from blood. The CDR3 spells CASSMGLITYYGYTF. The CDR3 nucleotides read TGTGCCAGTAGTATGGGTCTGATTACCTACTATGGCTACACCTTC.